This T cell receptor beta chain originates from a study of CD8+CD57+ T cells in acquired aplastic anemia. Looking at the study overall: DNA per sorted CD4+ or CD8+ sample ranged about 0.19 to 30 ug, averaging about 3 ug. Study-wide results and caveats: Levels of CD8+ Simpson's diversity were not significantly distinct in patients versus controls.

All sequencing subjects had displayed CD8+CD57+ cell expansion on flow cytometry. In all patients, the disease was severe acquired aplastic anemia. At the time of blood sampling, patients had not yet received any therapy. A note on this clonotype: The target antigen is unknown.

Genomic DNA, serving as template, underwent TCR beta VDJ and CDR3 profiling. TCRdb reanalysed the reads using MiXCR and keeps one entry per CDR3 protein. The table has some 180,000 distinct CDR3 sequences, 63% seen once. The CDR3 has 14 amino acids. Germline-derived CDR1 and CDR2 are SNHLY and FYNNEI. The ends lost 5 bases at V and 8 bases at J; junction bases unmatched: 7. Source material: sorted CD4+, CD8+, or CD8+CD57+ T cells (not recorded which) from PBMCs. The origin of this receptor is a human donor with aplastic anemia. The chain couples TRBV2 to TRBJ2-1; TRBD2 agrees at 9 bases. As DNA, the CDR3 is TGTGCCAGCAGTTCCGGGACTAGCCCAGATGAGCAGTTCTTC. Translated: CASSSGTSPDEQFF.